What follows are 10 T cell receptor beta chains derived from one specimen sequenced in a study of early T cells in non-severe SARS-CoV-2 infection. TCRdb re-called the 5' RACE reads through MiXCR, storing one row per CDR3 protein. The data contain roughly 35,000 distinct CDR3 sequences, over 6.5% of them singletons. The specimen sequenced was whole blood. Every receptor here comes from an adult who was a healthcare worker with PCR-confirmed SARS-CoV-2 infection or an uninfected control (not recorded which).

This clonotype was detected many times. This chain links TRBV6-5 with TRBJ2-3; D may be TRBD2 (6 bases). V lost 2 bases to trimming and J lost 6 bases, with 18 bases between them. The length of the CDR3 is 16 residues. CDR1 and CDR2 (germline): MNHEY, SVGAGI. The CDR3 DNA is TGTGCCAGCAGTTACGGGCTAGCGATATCCCCGGATACGCAGTATTTT. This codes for CASSYGLAISPDTQYF.

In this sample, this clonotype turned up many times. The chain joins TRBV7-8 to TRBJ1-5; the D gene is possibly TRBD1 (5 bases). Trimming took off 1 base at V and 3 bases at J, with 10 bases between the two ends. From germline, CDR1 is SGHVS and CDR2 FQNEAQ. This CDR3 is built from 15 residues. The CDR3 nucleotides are TGTGCCAGCAGCTTAGTTCCAGGGAACAATCAGCCCCAGCATTTT. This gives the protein CASSLVPGNNQPQHF.

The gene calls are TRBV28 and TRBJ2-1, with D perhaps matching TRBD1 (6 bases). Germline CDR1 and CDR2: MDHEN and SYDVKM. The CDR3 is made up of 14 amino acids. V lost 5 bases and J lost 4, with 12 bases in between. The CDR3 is CASSRDKTYNEQFF. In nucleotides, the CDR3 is TGTGCCAGCAGTAGGGACAAGACTTACAATGAGCAGTTCTTC.

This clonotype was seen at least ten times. Here the CDR3 DNA reads TGTGCCAGCAGCTTAGAGGGGTATAGCAATCAGCCCCAGCATTTT. Translating gives CASSLEGYSNQPQHF. The chain is built from TRBV11-2 and TRBJ1-5; D unclear. In germline, CDR1 is SGHAT, CDR2 FQNNGV. The CDR3 consists of 15 residues. V gave up 0 bases and J gave up 0 bases, with 6 bases separating them.

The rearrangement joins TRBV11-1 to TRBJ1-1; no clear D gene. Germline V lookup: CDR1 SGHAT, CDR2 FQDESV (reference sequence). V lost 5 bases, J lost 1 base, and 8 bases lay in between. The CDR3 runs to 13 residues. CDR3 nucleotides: TGTGCCAGCAGCCGAACAGCGAACACTGAAGCTTTCTTT. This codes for CASSRTANTEAFF.

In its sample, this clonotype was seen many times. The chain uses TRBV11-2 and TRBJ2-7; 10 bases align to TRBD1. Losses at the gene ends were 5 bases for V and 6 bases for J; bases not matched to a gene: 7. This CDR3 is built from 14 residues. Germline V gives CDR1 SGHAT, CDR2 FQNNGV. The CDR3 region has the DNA TGTGCCAGCAGCCCCGGACAGGGGGGAGGCGAGCAGTACTTC. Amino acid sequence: CASSPGQGGGEQYF.

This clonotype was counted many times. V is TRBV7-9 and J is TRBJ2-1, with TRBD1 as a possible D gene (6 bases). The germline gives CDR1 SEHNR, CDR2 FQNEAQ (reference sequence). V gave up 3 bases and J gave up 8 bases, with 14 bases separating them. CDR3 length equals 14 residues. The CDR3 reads CASSFWTALDEQFF. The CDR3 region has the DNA TGTGCCAGCAGCTTCTGGACAGCCTTGGATGAGCAGTTCTTC.

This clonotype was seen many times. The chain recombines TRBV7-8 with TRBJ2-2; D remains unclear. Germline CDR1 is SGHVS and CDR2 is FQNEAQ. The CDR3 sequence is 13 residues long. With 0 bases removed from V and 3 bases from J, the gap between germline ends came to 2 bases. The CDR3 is CASSLAHTGELFF. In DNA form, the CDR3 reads TGTGCCAGCAGCTTAGCGCACACCGGGGAGCTGTTTTTT.

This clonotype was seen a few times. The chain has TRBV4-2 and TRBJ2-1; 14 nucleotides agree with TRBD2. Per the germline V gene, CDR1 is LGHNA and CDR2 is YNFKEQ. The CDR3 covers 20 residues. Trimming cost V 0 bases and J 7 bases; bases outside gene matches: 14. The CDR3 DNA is TGTGCCAGCAGCCAAGAGGGGACTAGCGGGAGTTTCGACGTTGGAAATGAGCAGTTCTTC. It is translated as CASSQEGTSGSFDVGNEQFF.

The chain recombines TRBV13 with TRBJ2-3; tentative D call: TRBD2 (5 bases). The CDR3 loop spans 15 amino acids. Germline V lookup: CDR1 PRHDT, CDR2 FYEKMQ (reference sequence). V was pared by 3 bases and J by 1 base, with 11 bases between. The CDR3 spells CASSLRETGTDTQYF. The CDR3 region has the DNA TGTGCCAGCAGCTTGAGGGAGACGGGCACAGATACGCAGTATTTT.